This T cell receptor (beta chain) was profiled in a study of neoadjuvant anti-PD-1 for oral cavity cancer. The table came from immunoSEQ multiplex PCR; TCRdb's copy has only in-frame clones and leaves some out. Of fewer than 15,000 clones in the sample, roughly 60% were seen once. Looked up from germline, CDR1 is MNHNY and CDR2 is SVGAGI (reference sequence). The CDR3 consists of 14 residues. The V and J ends lost 5 bases and 3 bases respectively, with 14 bases between them. The clonotype originates from a person aged 40 to 85 with oral cavity squamous cell carcinoma. The J gene is TRBJ2-7, the V gene TRBV6-6, with TRBD2 as a possible D gene (5 bases). The material sequenced was tumor tissue, taken before nivolumab (anti-PD-1) treatment. CDR3 DNA: TGTGCCAGCAGTCTATCTCGGGATGGCTACGAGCAGTACTTC. This codes for CASSLSRDGYEQYF.